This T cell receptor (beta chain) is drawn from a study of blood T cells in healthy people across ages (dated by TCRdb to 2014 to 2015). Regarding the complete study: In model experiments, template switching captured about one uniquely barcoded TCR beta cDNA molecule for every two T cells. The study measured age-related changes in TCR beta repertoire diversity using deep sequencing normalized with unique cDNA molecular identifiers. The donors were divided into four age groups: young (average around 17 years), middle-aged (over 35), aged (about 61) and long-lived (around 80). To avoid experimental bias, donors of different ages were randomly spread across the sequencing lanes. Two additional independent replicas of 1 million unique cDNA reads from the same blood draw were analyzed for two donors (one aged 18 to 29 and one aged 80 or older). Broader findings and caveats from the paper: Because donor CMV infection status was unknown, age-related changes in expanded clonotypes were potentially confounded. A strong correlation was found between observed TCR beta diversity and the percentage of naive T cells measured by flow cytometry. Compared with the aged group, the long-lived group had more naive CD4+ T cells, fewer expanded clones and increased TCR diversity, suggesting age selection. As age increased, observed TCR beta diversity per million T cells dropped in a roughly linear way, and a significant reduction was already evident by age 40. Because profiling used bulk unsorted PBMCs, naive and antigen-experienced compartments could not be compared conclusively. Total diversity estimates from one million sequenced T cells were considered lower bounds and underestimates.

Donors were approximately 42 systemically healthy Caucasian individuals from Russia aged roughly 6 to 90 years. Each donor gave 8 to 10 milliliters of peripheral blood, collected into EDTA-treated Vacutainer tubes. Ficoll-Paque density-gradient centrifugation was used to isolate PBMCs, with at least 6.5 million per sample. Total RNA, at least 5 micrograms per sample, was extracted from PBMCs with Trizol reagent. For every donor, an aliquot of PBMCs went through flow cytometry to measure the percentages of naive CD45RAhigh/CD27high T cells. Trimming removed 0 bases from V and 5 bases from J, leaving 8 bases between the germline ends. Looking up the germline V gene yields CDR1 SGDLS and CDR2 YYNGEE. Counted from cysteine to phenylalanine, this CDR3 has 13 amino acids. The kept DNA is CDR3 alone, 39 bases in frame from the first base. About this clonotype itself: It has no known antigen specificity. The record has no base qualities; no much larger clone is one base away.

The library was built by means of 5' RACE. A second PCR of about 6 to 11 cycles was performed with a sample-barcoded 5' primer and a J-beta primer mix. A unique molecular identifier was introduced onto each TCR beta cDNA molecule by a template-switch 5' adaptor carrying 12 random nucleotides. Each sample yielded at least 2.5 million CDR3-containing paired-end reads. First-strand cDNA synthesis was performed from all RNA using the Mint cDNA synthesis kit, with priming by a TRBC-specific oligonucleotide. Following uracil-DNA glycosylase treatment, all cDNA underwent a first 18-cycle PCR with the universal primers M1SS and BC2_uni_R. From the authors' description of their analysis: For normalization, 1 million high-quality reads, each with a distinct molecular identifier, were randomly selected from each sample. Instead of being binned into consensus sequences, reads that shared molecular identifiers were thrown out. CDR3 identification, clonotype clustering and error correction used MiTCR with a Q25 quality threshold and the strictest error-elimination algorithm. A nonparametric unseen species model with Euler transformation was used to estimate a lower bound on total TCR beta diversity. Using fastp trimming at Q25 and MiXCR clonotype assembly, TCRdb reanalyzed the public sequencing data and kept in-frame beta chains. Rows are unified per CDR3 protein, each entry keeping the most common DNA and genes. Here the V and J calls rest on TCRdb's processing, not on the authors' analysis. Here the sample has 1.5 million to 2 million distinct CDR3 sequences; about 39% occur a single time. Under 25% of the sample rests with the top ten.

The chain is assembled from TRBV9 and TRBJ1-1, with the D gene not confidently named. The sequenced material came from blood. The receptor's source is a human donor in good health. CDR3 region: CASSVATRTEAFF. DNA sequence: TGTGCCAGCAGCGTAGCGACGAGGACTGAAGCTTTCTTT.